This T cell receptor (beta chain) originates from a study of T-cell memory formation after mild COVID-19 (dated by TCRdb to about 2021). A note on the overall study: TCR sequence clusters from the two donors were largely donor specific. T-cell clones expanding and contracting after mild COVID-19 in a couple of donors were tracked by longitudinal TCRalpha and TCRbeta repertoire sequencing. Two young, previously healthy adult volunteers, one female and one male, were included in the cohort.

Ficoll-Paque density gradient centrifugation was used to isolate PBMCs. Instrument on record: Illumina NovaSeq 6000. Using 5'RACE with constant-segment primers, TCRalpha and TCRbeta cDNA libraries were constructed, with sample barcodes and unique molecular identifiers added in the process. Trizol reagent was used to extract RNA from every sample. Library amplification was performed in two PCR steps, and a second sample barcode and Illumina TruSeq adapters were introduced in the second step. Libraries were sequenced on an Illumina NovaSeq with 2 x 150 bp paired-end reads. In the original analysis: The reads were demultiplexed and collapsed into UMI-guided consensus sequences using migec v1.2.7. Using mixcr v2.1.11, UMI consensuses were aligned to TRA and TRB V and J templates and then assembled into clonotypes. Clonotypes were classified as expanded or contracted when called significant by both edgeR and NoisET, with noise models trained on biological replicates. For edgeR calls, the thresholds were a false discovery rate-adjusted p below 0.01 and a log2 fold-change of 1. As an exploratory analysis of dynamics, max-normalized trajectories of the 1000 most abundant clonotypes were examined with PCA combined with hierarchical clustering. Separately sequenced CD4+ and CD8+ repertoires were used to assign a CD4 or CD8 phenotype to each responding clone. TCRdb reworked the public reads: Q25 trimming with fastp, MiXCR clone assembly, productive beta chains retained. Rows with a matching CDR3 protein are joined into one entry that keeps the most common DNA and genes. The V and J calls were not made by the authors but by TCRdb's processing. The sample table lists hundreds of thousands of distinct CDR3 sequences, 15% of them with a count of one. The top ten clonotypes cover around 22% of the sample.

What the research found in general, with its limitations: The detection of some responding clones in pre-infection memory suggests that pre-existing cross-reactive memory T cells joined the SARS-CoV-2 response. The second-wave clones that peaked on day 37 were not confirmed to be SARS-CoV-2 specific. Only a couple of mild cases were covered by the study, and larger cohorts that include severe cases with pre-infection samples were considered necessary. Contracting CD4+ clones turned up mainly in the CM and EM memory subsets, whereas EMRA was where CD8+ clones were enriched. Clones that contracted from day 15 to 85 showed balanced CD4/CD8 phenotypes, whereas a second wave of clones that expanded from day 15 to 37 leaned towards CD4+.

The V and J ends are trimmed by 4 bases and 8 bases, leaving 17 bases between them. Sequences SGHTA (CDR1) and FQGNSA (CDR2) are obtained from the germline V gene. Reading from cysteine to phenylalanine, the CDR3 counts 14 amino acids. The kept DNA is CDR3 alone, 42 bases in frame from the first base. Note on this clonotype: The antigen it recognizes is unknown. There are no base qualities to consult, and no much larger clone falls within one base.

The source is a man aged 18-30 years who had mild COVID-19 (a few samples of this study predate the infection). The sample titles of this study are shuffled in the database, so cell type and time point are left out; the donor was told from shared clones. The sequenced sample consisted of PBMCs or a T cell subset sorted from them (not recorded which). The sequence links TRBV7-2 to TRBJ1-2, with an unclear D gene assignment. DNA sequence: TGTGCCAGCAGCTCCTATTACATGGGCGGCGGCTACACCTTC. This is translated as CASSSYYMGGGYTF.